Included here is one T cell receptor beta chain sequence, with context. Its antigen is not known. The donors, all of them Caucasian adults, lived in Nashville, Tennessee. Splitting of CD4+ cells produced CD45RA+ naive and CD45RA-negative memory subsets. These data come from a study of shared clonotypes between healthy human individuals. Study-level results: Estimated richness was generally greater in naive than memory subsets. Researchers sampled blood only, noting tissue repertoires likely differ.

Clones were read by immunoSEQ multiplex PCR, and TCRdb kept only the in-frame ones, dropping some. The sample has some 2,100,000 clones; approximately 94% are singletons. Germline CDR1 SGHVS, CDR2 FNYEAQ. The CDR3 loop spans 18 amino acids. J lost 3 bases, V lost 2 bases, and 9 bases had no gene match. The sequenced sample was naive CD4+ T cells sorted from blood. Documented subset: CD45RA+ positively selected. This sequence originates from a man younger than 35 in good health. The chain couples TRBV7-6 to TRBJ2-6, with 8 bases aligning to TRBD1. CDR3 DNA sequence: TGTGCCAGCAGCTTAATGGCAGGGGGCGCAGGTGGGGCCAACGTCCTGACTTTC. It encodes CASSLMAGGAGGANVLTF.